This T cell receptor beta chain is from a study of blood T cell repertoires in COVID-19. Produced via immunoSEQ multiplex PCR; TCRdb's table is partial and in-frame only. This sample has 100,000 or so clones, with around 84% found just once. Germline assignment: CDR1 MNHEY and CDR2 SVGEGT. The CDR3 length is 14 residues. V lost 0 bases, J lost 5 bases, and 10 bases lay in between. This clonotype originated in an older woman in a cohort sampled during active or convalescent COVID-19. Sequenced input: peripheral blood. V gene TRBV6-2 or TRBV6-3 combines with J gene TRBJ2-5; no clear D. CDR3 sequence reads: CASSYSSVLETQYF. CDR3 nucleotides: TGTGCCAGCAGTTACTCCAGTGTTTTGGAGACCCAGTACTTC.